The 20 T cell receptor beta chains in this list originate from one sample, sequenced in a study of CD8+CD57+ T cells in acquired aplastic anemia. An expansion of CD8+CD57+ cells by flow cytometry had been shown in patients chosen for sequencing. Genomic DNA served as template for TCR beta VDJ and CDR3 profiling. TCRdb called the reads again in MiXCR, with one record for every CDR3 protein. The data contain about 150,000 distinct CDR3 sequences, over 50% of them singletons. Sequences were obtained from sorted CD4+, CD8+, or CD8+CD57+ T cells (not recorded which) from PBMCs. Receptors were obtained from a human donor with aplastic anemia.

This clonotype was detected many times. The CDR3 DNA reads TGTGCCAGCAGCGTGGACAGTTCCCCGGTCTACGAGCAGTACTTC. Translation gives CASSVDSSPVYEQYF. The genes are TRBV9 and TRBJ2-7; tentative D call: TRBD1 (6 bases). Trimming removed 2 bases at V and 3 bases at J, with 15 bases between. The length of the CDR3 is 15 residues. Germline V gene sequence: CDR1 SGDLS, CDR2 YYNGEE. Variable domain in full (rest from reference TRBV9 and TRBJ2-7): DSGVTQTPKHLITATGQRVTLRCSPRSGDLSVYWYQQSLDQGLQFLIQYYNGEERAKGNILERFSAQQFPDLHSELNLSSLELGDSALYFCASSVDSSPVYEQYFGPGTRLTVT.

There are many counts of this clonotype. The CDR3 nucleotides read TGCAGTGCTTTAGGGACAGGGGGTTACACCGGGGAGCTGTTTTTT. Residues: CSALGTGGYTGELFF. The V and J genes are TRBV29-1 and TRBJ2-2; 11 nucleotides line up with TRBD1. The CDR3 runs to 15 residues. CDR1 and CDR2 from the germline V gene are SQVTM and ANQGSEA.

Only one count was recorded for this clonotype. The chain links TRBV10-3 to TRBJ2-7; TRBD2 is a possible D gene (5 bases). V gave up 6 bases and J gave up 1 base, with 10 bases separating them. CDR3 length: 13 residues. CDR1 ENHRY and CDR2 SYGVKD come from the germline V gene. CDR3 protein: CAIRSSRSYEQYF. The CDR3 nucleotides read TGTGCCATCAGATCTAGCCGATCCTACGAGCAGTACTTC.

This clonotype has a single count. The DNA of the CDR3 is TGCAGTGCTAGAGATCGGATCGATGGCTACACCTTC. Its translation: CSARDRIDGYTF. This rearrangement joins TRBV20-1 to TRBJ1-2, with no clear D. The CDR3 spans 12 residues. Germline V gene data show CDR1 as DFQATT and CDR2 as SNEGSKA (reference sequence). Trimming shortened V by 0 bases and J by 6 bases, and 8 bases separated the two germline ends.

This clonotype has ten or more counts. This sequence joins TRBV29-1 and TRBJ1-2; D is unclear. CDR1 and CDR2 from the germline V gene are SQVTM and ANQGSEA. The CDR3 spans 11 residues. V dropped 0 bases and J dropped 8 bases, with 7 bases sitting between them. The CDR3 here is CSVEDRRGYTF. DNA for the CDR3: TGCAGCGTTGAAGATCGGAGAGGCTACACCTTC.

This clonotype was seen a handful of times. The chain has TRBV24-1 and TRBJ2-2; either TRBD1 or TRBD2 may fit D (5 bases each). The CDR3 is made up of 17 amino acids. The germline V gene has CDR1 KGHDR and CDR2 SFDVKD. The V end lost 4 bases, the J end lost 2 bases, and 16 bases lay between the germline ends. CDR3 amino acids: CATSDPNGTANTGELFF. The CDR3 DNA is TGTGCCACCAGTGACCCCAATGGGACGGCAAACACCGGGGAGCTGTTTTTT.

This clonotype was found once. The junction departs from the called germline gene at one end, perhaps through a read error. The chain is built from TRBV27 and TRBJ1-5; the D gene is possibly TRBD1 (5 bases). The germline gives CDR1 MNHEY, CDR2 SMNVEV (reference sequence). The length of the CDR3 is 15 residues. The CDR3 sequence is CDSSTRDGGNQPQHF. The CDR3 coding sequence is TGTGACAGCAGTACCCGGGACGGAGGCAATCAGCCCCAGCATTTT.

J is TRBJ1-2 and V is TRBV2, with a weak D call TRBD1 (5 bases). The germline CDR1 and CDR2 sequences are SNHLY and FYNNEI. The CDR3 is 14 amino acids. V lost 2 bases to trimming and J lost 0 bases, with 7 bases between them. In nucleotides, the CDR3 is TGTGCCAGCAGTGAACAGGGCGCTAACTATGGCTACACCTTC. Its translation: CASSEQGANYGYTF.

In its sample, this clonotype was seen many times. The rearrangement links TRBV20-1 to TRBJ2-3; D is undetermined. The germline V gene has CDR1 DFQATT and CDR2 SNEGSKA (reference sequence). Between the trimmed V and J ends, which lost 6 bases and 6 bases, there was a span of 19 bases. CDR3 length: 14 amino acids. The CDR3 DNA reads TGCAGTGCCGCCCCCCGCCCTCGGATGGATACGCAGTATTTT. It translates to CSAAPRPRMDTQYF.

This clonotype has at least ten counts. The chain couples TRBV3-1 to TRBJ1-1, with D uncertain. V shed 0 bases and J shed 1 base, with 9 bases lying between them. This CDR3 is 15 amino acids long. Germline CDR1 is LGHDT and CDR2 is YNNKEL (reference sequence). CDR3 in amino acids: CASSQDPGPNTEAFF. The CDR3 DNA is TGTGCCAGCAGCCAAGATCCGGGCCCGAACACTGAAGCTTTCTTT.

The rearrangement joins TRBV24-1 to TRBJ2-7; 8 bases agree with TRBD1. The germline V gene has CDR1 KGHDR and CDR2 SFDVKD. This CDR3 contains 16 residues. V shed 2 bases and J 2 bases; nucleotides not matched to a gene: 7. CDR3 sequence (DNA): TGTGCCACCAGTGATTCCTCCAGGGGGCCTACCTACGAGCAGTACTTC. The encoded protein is CATSDSSRGPTYEQYF.

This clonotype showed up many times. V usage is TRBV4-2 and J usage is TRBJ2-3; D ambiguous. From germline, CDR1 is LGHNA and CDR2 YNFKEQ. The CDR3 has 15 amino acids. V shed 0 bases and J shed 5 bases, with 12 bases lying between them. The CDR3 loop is CASSQDRSLGDTQYF. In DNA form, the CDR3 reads TGTGCCAGCAGCCAAGATAGGTCCCTAGGAGATACGCAGTATTTT.

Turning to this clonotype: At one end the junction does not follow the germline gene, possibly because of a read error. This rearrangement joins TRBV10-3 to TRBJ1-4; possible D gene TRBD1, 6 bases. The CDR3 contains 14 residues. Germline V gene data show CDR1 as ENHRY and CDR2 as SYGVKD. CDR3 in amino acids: CASSEGDVNEKLFF. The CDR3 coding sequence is TGTGCCAGCAGTGAGGGGGATGTTAATGAAAAACTGTTTTTT.

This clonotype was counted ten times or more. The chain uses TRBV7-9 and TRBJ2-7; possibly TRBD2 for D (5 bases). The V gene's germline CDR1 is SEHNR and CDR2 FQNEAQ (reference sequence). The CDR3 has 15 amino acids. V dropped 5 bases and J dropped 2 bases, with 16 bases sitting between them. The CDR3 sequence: CASSTPGKQAYEQYF. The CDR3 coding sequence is TGTGCCAGCAGCACCCCGGGGAAACAAGCCTACGAGCAGTACTTC.

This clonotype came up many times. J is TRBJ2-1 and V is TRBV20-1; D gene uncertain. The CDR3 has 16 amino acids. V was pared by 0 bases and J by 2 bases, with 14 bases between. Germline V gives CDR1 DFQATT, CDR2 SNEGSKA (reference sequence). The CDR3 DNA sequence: TGCAGTGCTAGAGATCCGGGCTTGAACGCCTACAATGAGCAGTTCTTC. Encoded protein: CSARDPGLNAYNEQFF.

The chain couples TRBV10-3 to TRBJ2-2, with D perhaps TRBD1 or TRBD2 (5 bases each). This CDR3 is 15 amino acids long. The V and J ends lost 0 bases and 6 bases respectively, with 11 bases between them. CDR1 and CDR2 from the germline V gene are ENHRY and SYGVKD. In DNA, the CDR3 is TGTGCCATCAGTGAGTCAGGGCAGGGAGCCGGGGAGCTGTTTTTT. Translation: CAISESGQGAGELFF.

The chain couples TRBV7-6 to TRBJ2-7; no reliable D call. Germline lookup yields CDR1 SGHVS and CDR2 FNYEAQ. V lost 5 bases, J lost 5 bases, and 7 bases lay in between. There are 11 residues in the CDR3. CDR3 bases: TGTGCCAGCAGCCAATATGACGAGCAGTACTTC. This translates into CASSQYDEQYF.

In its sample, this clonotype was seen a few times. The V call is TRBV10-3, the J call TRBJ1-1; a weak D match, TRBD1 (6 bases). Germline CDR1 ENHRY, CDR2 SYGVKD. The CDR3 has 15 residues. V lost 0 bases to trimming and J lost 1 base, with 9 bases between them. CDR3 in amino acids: CAISESAGENTEAFF. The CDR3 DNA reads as TGTGCCATCAGTGAGTCAGCAGGGGAGAACACTGAAGCTTTCTTT.

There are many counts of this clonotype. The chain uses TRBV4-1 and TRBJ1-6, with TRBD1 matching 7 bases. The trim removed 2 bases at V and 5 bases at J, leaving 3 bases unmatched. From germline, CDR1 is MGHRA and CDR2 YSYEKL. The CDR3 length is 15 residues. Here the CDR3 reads CASSQNQGDNSPLHF. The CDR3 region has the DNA TGCGCCAGCAGCCAAAATCAGGGGGATAATTCACCCCTCCACTTT.

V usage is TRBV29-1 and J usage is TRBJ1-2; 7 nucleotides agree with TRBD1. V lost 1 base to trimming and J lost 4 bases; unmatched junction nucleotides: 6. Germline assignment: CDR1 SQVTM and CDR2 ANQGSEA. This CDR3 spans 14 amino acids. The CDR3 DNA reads TGCAGCGTTGAAGTTGGAGGGGGCCCCTATGGCTACACCTTC. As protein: CSVEVGGGPYGYTF.